The 4 T cell receptor beta chains reported below all come from one sample, sequenced in a study of blood T cells in healthy people across ages. The authors ran a second PCR of about 7 to 11 cycles using a sample-barcoded 5' primer and a J-beta primer mix. A single record per CDR3 protein comes from TCRdb applying MiXCR to the 5' RACE reads. Of 700,000 to 950,000 distinct CDR3 sequences in the sample, about three fifths were seen once. The material sequenced was blood. The source of these receptors is a man aged 25-40 years in good health.

V usage is TRBV5-1 and J usage is TRBJ1-6; D perhaps matches TRBD1 (6 bases). The CDR3 is 14 amino acids. The germline V gene encodes CDR1 SGHRS and CDR2 YFSETQ. The V gene lost 5 bases and the J gene lost 8 bases, with 14 bases spanning the gap. The chain's CDR3 is CASRNRVGDSPLHF. The CDR3 DNA follows: TGCGCCAGCAGAAACAGGGTGGGAGATTCACCCCTCCACTTT.

J is TRBJ2-7 and V is TRBV19; D not resolved. The CDR3 sequence is 14 residues long. Deletions cut 5 bases from V and 7 bases from J, with 18 bases between. The germline V gene has CDR1 LNHDA and CDR2 SQIVND (reference sequence). In DNA form, the CDR3 reads TGTGCCAGTAGTGGTCTGGGTACATACAATGAGCAGTACTTC. It codes for CASSGLGTYNEQYF.

The gene calls are TRBV6-2 or TRBV6-3 and TRBJ1-2, with no clear D. This CDR3 has 11 residues. With 2 bases removed from V and 8 bases from J, the gap between germline ends came to 6 bases. The germline V gene encodes CDR1 MNHEY and CDR2 SVGEGT. This CDR3 is CASSYRRGYTF. The CDR3 DNA reads TGTGCCAGCAGTTACAGGAGGGGCTACACCTTC.

The chain links TRBV7-2 to TRBJ2-1; D is perhaps TRBD2 (7 bases). Trimming took 5 bases from V and 10 from J, leaving 15 bases between them. The V gene's germline CDR1 is SGHTA and CDR2 FQGNSA. CDR3 length equals 13 residues. CDR3 coding DNA: TGTGCCAGCAGCCCAGAGGGGGGGAAGGAGCAGTTCTTC. As protein: CASSPEGGKEQFF. Supplemented by reference TRBV7-2 and TRBJ2-1, the full variable domain reads GAGVSQSPSNKVTEKGKDVELRCDPISGHTALYWYRQSLGQGLEFLIYFQGNSAPDKSGLPSDRFSAERTGGSVSTLTIQRTQQEDSAVYLCASSPEGGKEQFFGPGTRLTVL.